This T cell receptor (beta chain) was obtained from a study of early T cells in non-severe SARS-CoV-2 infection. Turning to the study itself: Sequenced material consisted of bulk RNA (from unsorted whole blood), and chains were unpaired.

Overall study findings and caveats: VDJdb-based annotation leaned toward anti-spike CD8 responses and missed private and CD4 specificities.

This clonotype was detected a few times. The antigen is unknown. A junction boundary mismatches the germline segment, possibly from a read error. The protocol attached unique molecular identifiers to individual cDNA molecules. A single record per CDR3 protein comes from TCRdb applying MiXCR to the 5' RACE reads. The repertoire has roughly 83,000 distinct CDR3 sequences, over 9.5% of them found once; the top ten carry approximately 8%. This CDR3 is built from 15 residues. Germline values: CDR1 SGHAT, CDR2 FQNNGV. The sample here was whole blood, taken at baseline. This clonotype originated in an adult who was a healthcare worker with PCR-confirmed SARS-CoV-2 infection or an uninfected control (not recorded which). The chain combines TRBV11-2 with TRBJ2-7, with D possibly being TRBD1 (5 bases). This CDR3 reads CASSVDSISSYEQYF. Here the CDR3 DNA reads TGTGCCAGCAGCGTAGACAGTATCTCGTCCTACGAGCAGTACTTC.